The rows below give T cell receptor beta chains drawn from one sample of a study of T cells in Graves' hyperthyroidism and ophthalmopathy. Using its own MiXCR run on the multiplex PCR reads, TCRdb lists one record per CDR3 protein. The sample includes some 560,000 distinct CDR3 sequences, about 15% of them seen just once. Sample: blood. The origin of the receptors is a woman between 40 and 55 years old with Graves' hyperthyroidism. Both conserved end residues are part of each CDR3. D genes are given only for firm matches. The listing skips clone size in some rows; elsewhere it reads once, few, many or a size class.

d_gene	abundance	j_gene	v_gene	CDR3aa	CDR3nt
TRBD1	.	TRBJ1-2	TRBV7-2	CASSPTGVHGYTF	TGTGCCAGCAGCCCAACAGGGGTTCATGGCTACACCTTC
.	many	TRBJ2-5	TRBV9	CASSVGTQETQYF	TGTGCCAGCAGCGTCGGGACTCAAGAGACCCAGTACTTC
.	many	TRBJ1-5	TRBV30	CAWSASGNQPQHF	TGTGCCTGGAGTGCATCAGGCAATCAGCCCCAGCATTTT
.	many	TRBJ2-5	TRBV18	CASSRRGDQETQYF	TGTGCCAGCTCACGAAGGGGGGACCAAGAGACCCAGTACTTC
.	many	TRBJ2-5	TRBV3-1	CASSQGGSGETQYF	TGTGCCAGCAGCCAAGGAGGGAGTGGAGAGACCCAGTACTTC
TRBD1	many	TRBJ1-2	TRBV7-2	CASSLGTGDGYTF	TGTGCCAGCAGCTTAGGGACAGGGGACGGCTACACCTTC
.	many	TRBJ1-1	TRBV5-1	CASSLTETVNTEAFF	TGCGCCAGCAGCTTGACCGAGACGGTGAACACTGAAGCTTTCTTT
TRBD2	.	TRBJ2-7	TRBV28	CASSDSGAYEQYF	TGTGCCAGCAGCGATAGCGGGGCCTACGAGCAGTACTTC
TRBD2	few	TRBJ2-1	TRBV29-1	CSVSSSGHNEQFF	TGCAGCGTCTCGAGTAGCGGGCACAATGAGCAGTTCTTC
.	.	TRBJ1-1	TRBV30	CAWRDWNTEAFF	TGTGCCTGGAGGGACTGGAACACTGAAGCTTTCTTT
TRBD1	many	TRBJ2-7	TRBV29-1	CSVEEQGIGHEQYF	TGCAGCGTTGAAGAACAGGGGATTGGACACGAGCAGTACTTC
TRBD2	many	TRBJ2-5	TRBV20-1	CSAVASSGAQETQYF	TGCAGTGCCGTAGCATCTAGCGGAGCCCAAGAGACCCAGTACTTC
TRBD1	.	TRBJ1-2	TRBV20-1	CSASPPGQGARGYTF	TGCAGTGCTAGTCCCCCGGGACAGGGGGCGCGAGGCTACACCTTC